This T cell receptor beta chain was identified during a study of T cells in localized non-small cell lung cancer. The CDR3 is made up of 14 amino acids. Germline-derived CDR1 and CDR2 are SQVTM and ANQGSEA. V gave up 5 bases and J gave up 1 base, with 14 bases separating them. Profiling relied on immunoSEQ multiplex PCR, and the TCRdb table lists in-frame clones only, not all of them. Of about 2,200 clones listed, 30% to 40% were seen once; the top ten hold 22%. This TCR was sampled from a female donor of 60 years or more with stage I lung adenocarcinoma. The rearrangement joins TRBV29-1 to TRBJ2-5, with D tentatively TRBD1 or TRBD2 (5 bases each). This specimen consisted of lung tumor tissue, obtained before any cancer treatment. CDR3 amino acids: CSVQKAGGQETQYF. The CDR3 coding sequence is TGCAGCGTTCAAAAGGCTGGGGGCCAAGAGACCCAGTACTTC.